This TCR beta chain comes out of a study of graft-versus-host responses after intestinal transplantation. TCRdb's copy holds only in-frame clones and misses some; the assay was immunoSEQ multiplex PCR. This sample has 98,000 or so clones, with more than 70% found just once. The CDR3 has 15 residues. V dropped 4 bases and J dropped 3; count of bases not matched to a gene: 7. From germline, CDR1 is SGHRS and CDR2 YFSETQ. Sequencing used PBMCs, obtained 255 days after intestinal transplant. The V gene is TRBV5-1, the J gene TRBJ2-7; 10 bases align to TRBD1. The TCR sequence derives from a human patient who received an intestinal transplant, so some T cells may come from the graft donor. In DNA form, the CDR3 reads TGCGCCAGCAGCGTTGGCCGGGACAGGGGCTACGAGCAGTACTTC. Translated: CASSVGRDRGYEQYF. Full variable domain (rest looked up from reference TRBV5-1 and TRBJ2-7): KAGVTQTPRYLIKTRGQQVTLSCSPISGHRSVSWYQQTPGQGLQFLFEYFSETQRNKGNFPGRFSGRQFSNSRSEMNVSTLELGDSALYLCASSVGRDRGYEQYFGPGTRLTVT.